This TCR beta chain originates from a study of beta chain features in type 1 diabetes listed by TCRdb under 2018. For the study in its entirety: Mean age, gender distribution, total cell number and subset yield did not differ between patients and healthy donors. Across all samples, around 99 million sorted cells were examined, and cell number per subset correlated strongly with RNA yield. The study compared TCRB repertoires of sorted circulating CD4+ T cell subsets between recently diagnosed type 1 diabetes patients and matched healthy donors. Whereas all 30 or so donors provided naive and central memory subsets, regulatory and stem cell-like memory subsets were isolated from just 8 patients and roughly 8 healthy donors. General findings and caveats noted by the study authors: HLA sub-analyses involved small numbers of individuals, so any influence of HLA type on TCRB rearrangement remained unresolved. Fewer insertions and more nucleotide deletions at VDJ recombination sites were observed in patients with type 1 diabetes, implying thymic rearrangement abnormalities. Naive, central memory and regulatory TCRB repertoires appeared more similar among patients than among healthy donors. Type 1 diabetes patients showed a moderate but significant shortening of TCRB CDR3 length in all four CD4+ subsets. Because cDNA was sequenced instead of genomic DNA, activated cells with high expression could be over-represented, although the groups did not differ in activation or CD3 levels. Shorter templates might be favored by PCR, yet because patient and control samples were amplified and corrected together, any such skew would affect both groups equally.

This clone was observed a few times. Its antigen specificity is not known. Base qualities are not provided; no much larger clone lies one nucleotide away. A single peripheral blood draw of around 0.11 L on average was collected from each donor into heparinised tubes. A BD FACSAria II was used to sort naive, central memory, regulatory and stem cell-like memory CD4+ T cells with a panel that included CD45RO, CCR7, CD25, CD127, CD95 and CD27. A purity above 98% was achieved for all sorted populations. PBMCs were isolated right away by Lymphoprep density gradient centrifugation and were stained directly, without culture. To minimize batch effects, samples were stained and sorted in pairs, one healthy donor with one patient per experiment. The V and J ends are trimmed by 0 bases and 3 bases, leaving 4 bases between them. The CDR3 starts with the cysteine, ends with the phenylalanine, and has 13 residues. Just CDR3 DNA is preserved here, 39 bases in frame from base 1. According to the germline V gene, CDR1 reads ENHRY and CDR2 reads SYGVKD.

The High Capacity cDNA Reverse Transcription Kit was used to reverse transcribe all of the isolated RNA, meaning that expressed TCRB transcripts were what got sequenced. Naive, central memory and regulatory T cell samples underwent deep immunoSEQ sequencing, averaging roughly 3.5 million total reads per sample. After sorted cells were lysed in RLT buffer, RNA was extracted with DNase-treated RNeasy Micro or Mini kits, with the choice depending on cell number. Each cell subset was processed separately to prevent cross-contamination, with patient and healthy donor samples processed together. Using the immunoSEQ multiplex PCR, TCRB sequences were amplified from cDNA into 87-bp fragments spanning the CDR3 region. Amplicons were sequenced on the Illumina HiSeq platform. The authors' pipeline ran thus. PCR bias was computationally corrected using synthetic template baselines, reads within Hamming distance 2 were collapsed, and singletons that could not be merged were discarded. Reads were aligned against IMGT so that V, D and J genes, CDR3 length and insertions or deletions at six rearrangement sites could be assigned. Clonotype counts were normalized to sorted cell number within each subset before computing true diversity and Gini coefficients with the tcR R package. The overlap coefficient, calculated on TCRB nucleotide sequences, was used to quantify repertoire sharing. Not all clones reach the TCRdb copy of this immuneACCESS table, which keeps in-frame sequences only. Checked studies attribute under half of the gap to unresolved V genes and leave the rest unexplained. V and J calls plus clone size are reproduced from that table; the DNA served to infer D and trimming. The sample records 95,000 to 150,000 clones, about 16% of which are singletons. 2% to 2.5% of the sample lies in the top ten.

Recombination joined TRBV10-3 with TRBJ2-3, with the identity of the D gene unclear. The origin of this receptor is a man aged 25 to 40 with type 1 diabetes. Sequencing input: central memory CD4+ T cells from blood. CDR3 protein: CAISESRTDTQYF. The nucleotide sequence is given as TGTGCCATCAGTGAGTCGCGAACAGATACGCAGTATTTT.